This entry lists 25 T cell receptor beta chains sequenced from one sample in a study of blood T cells in healthy people across ages (dated by TCRdb to 2013 to 2016). The library was made by 5' RACE. Sequencer: Illumina HiSeq 2500. A second PCR of about 7 to 12 cycles was run with a J-beta primer mix and a sample-barcoded 5' primer. TCRdb applied fastp at Q25 and MiXCR to the public reads, then kept only in-frame beta chains. Each entry is one CDR3 protein sequence, shown with its most common DNA and genes. In this sample the table shows some 640,000 distinct CDR3 sequences, about half of which occur a single time. The ten largest clones represent 25% to 35% of the sample. Sequenced input: blood. The receptors were sampled from a woman in her sixties in good health.

The chain is built from TRBV5-1 and TRBJ2-1; D is unresolved. The V end lost 2 bases, the J end lost 3 bases, and 6 bases lay between the germline ends. The germline V gene encodes CDR1 SGHRS and CDR2 YFSETQ. The CDR3 spans 13 residues. CDR3 in amino acids: CASSFRFYNEQFF. DNA for the CDR3: TGCGCCAGCAGCTTTAGGTTCTACAATGAGCAGTTCTTC. Full variable domain (remainder filled in from reference TRBV5-1 and TRBJ2-1): KAGVTQTPRYLIKTRGQQVTLSCSPISGHRSVSWYQQTPGQGLQFLFEYFSETQRNKGNFPGRFSGRQFSNSRSEMNVSTLELGDSALYLCASSFRFYNEQFFGPGTRLTVL.

J is TRBJ1-2 and V is TRBV7-2; D call uncertain. Trimming removed 1 base at V and 2 bases at J, with 5 bases between. Germline V CDR1 and CDR2: SGHTA, FQGNSA. The CDR3 is 13 amino acids. In DNA, the CDR3 is TGTGCCAGCAGCTTAGTAATAAACTATGGCTACACCTTC. Its translation: CASSLVINYGYTF.

V is TRBV20-1 and J is TRBJ2-1; D call uncertain. This CDR3 has 13 residues. Germline loops: CDR1 DFQATT, CDR2 SNEGSKA (reference sequence). The ends were cut back, 4 bases at V and 2 bases at J, with 9 bases in the middle. The CDR3 DNA follows: TGCAGTGCTATAATTAAGGCCTACAATGAGCAGTTCTTC. Its protein product is CSAIIKAYNEQFF.

The V call is TRBV12-3 or TRBV12-4, the J call TRBJ2-1; weak D call: TRBD1 (6 bases). The CDR3 sequence is 16 residues long. V was shortened by 5 bases and J by 6 bases, with 20 bases between the two germline ends. The CDR3 loop is CASSPPGQRRRNEQFF. The CDR3, as DNA: TGTGCCAGCAGTCCCCCCGGACAGCGGAGACGCAATGAGCAGTTCTTC.

The rearrangement links TRBV9 to TRBJ2-1; D is tentatively TRBD1 or TRBD2 (5 bases each). V dropped 1 base and J dropped 1 base, with 12 bases sitting between them. CDR1 and CDR2 (germline): SGDLS, YYNGEE. The length of the CDR3 is 16 residues. Here the CDR3 reads CASSVRGDQSYNEQFF. The DNA for the CDR3 is TGTGCCAGCAGCGTAAGGGGAGACCAATCCTACAATGAGCAGTTCTTC.

Notes on this clonotype: One end of the junction is discordant with germline, which a read error may explain. The chain joins TRBV7-9 to TRBJ1-2, with D unresolved. Germline CDR1 reads SEHNR; CDR2 reads FQNEAQ (reference sequence). CDR3 size: 12 residues. In DNA form, the CDR3 reads TGTTCCAGCAGCTTAAGTGAATATGGCTACACCTTC. Its protein product is CSSSLSEYGYTF.

The chain has TRBV7-3 and TRBJ2-1, with D uncertain. Per germline, CDR1 SGHTA and CDR2 FQGTGA. The V end was cut by 2 bases, the J end by 7 bases, with 9 bases between. CDR3 length: 13 residues. CDR3 sequence (DNA): TGTGCCAGCAGCTTATTATCCACTAATGAGCAGTTCTTC. It is translated as CASSLLSTNEQFF.

The CDR3, as DNA: TGTGCCAGCAGCTTAGATGCCTCTAGGCTGGAGACCCAGTACTTC. Translating it yields CASSLDASRLETQYF. The V gene is TRBV7-6, the J gene TRBJ2-5; D is unclear. Trimming left V 1 base short and J 5 bases short, with 14 bases between. The germline V gene has CDR1 SGHVS and CDR2 FNYEAQ. This CDR3 comprises 15 residues.

The chain employs TRBV20-1 and TRBJ2-1, with 11 bases fitting TRBD2. Germline CDR1 and CDR2: DFQATT and SNEGSKA (reference sequence). This CDR3 has 16 residues. V dropped 1 base and J dropped 7; count of bases not matched to a gene: 9. The CDR3 loop is CSARGPRTSGYNEQFF. The CDR3 coding sequence is TGCAGTGCTAGAGGTCCGAGGACTAGCGGGTATAATGAGCAGTTCTTC.

This clonotype occurred once. The chain uses TRBV28 and TRBJ2-2; 8 bases line up with TRBD2. The germline CDR1 and CDR2 sequences are MDHEN and SYDVKM. Trimming cost V 11 bases and J 2 bases; bases outside gene matches: 16. The CDR3 covers 17 residues. CDR3 sequence (DNA): TGTGCCGGCACCTCCCCACTAGCGGACTTCAACACCGGGGAGCTGTTTTTT. Its translation: CAGTSPLADFNTGELFF.

The rearrangement links TRBV13 to TRBJ2-3; possibly TRBD2 for D (5 bases). The CDR3 is 13 amino acids. Germline V gives CDR1 PRHDT, CDR2 FYEKMQ (reference sequence). V dropped 5 bases and J dropped 6 bases, with 12 bases sitting between them. CDR3: CASSRVTRDTQYF. DNA of the CDR3: TGTGCCAGCAGCCGAGTCACTAGGGATACGCAGTATTTT. Full variable domain (rest looked up from reference TRBV13 and TRBJ2-3): AAGVIQSPRHLIKEKRETATLKCYPIPRHDTVYWYQQGPGQDPQFLISFYEKMQSDKGSIPDRFSAQQFSDYHSELNMSSLELGDSALYFCASSRVTRDTQYFGPGTRLTVL.

The J gene is TRBJ1-4, the V gene TRBV30; D is possibly TRBD1 (6 bases). V was clipped by 5 bases and J by 0 bases, with 13 bases between them. The CDR3 is 15 residues long. CDR1 GTSNPN and CDR2 SVGIG come from the germline V gene (reference sequence). This CDR3 reads CAWGTGFATNEKLFF. DNA for the CDR3: TGTGCCTGGGGTACAGGGTTTGCAACTAATGAAAAACTGTTTTTT.

The J gene is TRBJ1-1, the V gene TRBV9; perhaps TRBD1 as D (5 bases). The CDR3 contains 14 residues. Germline values: CDR1 SGDLS, CDR2 YYNGEE. The V end lost 0 bases, the J end lost 5 bases, and 11 bases lay between the germline ends. The CDR3 nucleotides are TGTGCCAGCAGCGTAGCCGGGGGGGGAACTGAAGCTTTCTTT. Translation gives CASSVAGGGTEAFF.

The chain carries TRBV29-1 and TRBJ2-3, with a tentative D call TRBD1 (6 bases). V was shortened by 6 bases and J by 2 bases, with 12 bases between the two germline ends. In germline, CDR1 is SQVTM, CDR2 ANQGSEA. CDR3 size: 13 residues. CDR3 amino acids: CSVLTGITDTQYF. As DNA, the CDR3 is TGCAGCGTCCTAACAGGGATCACAGATACGCAGTATTTT.

Concerning this clonotype itself: One junction end disagrees with the germline gene, perhaps due to a read error. The chain carries TRBV12-3 or TRBV12-4 and TRBJ2-5, with D possibly called TRBD1 or TRBD2 (5 bases each). The CDR3 loop spans 13 amino acids. CDR3: CAGSSGTVETQYF. DNA for the CDR3: TGTGCCGGCAGTTCGGGGACCGTAGAGACCCAGTACTTC.

This clonotype was detected a few times. This chain joins TRBV20-1 and TRBJ2-3; the match to TRBD2 covers 9 bases. The V gene end was trimmed by 4 bases and the J gene end by 0 bases; junction bases not matched to a gene: 2. Germline V lookup: CDR1 DFQATT, CDR2 SNEGSKA (reference sequence). There are 14 residues in the CDR3. CDR3 loop: CSATSGTSTDTQYF. As DNA, the CDR3 is TGCAGTGCTACTAGCGGGACGAGCACAGATACGCAGTATTTT.

Note on this clonotype: A read error is possible here, since a much larger clone lies one base away. V gene TRBV29-1 combines with J gene TRBJ2-5, with 7 bases fitting TRBD2. The length of the CDR3 is 13 residues. In germline, CDR1 is SQVTM, CDR2 ANQGSEA. In nucleotides, the CDR3 is TGCAGCGTTGCTTTGGCCGCGCGGGAGACCCGGTACTTC. It translates to CSVALAARETRYF. Combining the CDR3 with reference TRBV29-1 and TRBJ2-5 gives the whole variable domain SAVISQKPSRDICQRGTSLTIQCQVDSQVTMMFWYRQQPGQSLTLIATANQGSEATYESGFVIDKFPISRPNLTFSTLTVSNMSPEDSSIYLCSVALAARETRYFGPGTRLLVL.

The genes are TRBV5-5 and TRBJ2-3; the D gene could be TRBD1 or TRBD2 (5 bases each). V was clipped by 2 bases and J by 2 bases, with 12 bases between them. Germline V gene data show CDR1 as SGHKS and CDR2 as YYEKEE (reference sequence). The CDR3 extends over 15 amino acids. The CDR3 bases are TGTGCCAGCAGCTTTGGGGGAGAGGCCACAGATACGCAGTATTTT. Translation: CASSFGGEATDTQYF.

The V and J genes are TRBV28 and TRBJ2-2, with 7 bases that match TRBD1. The CDR3 is 14 amino acids. The V segment lost 7 bases and the J segment 6 bases; nucleotides outside the gene matches: 8. CDR1 is MDHEN, CDR2 SYDVKM, per germline. The CDR3 nucleotides are TGTGCCAGCAACACCAACAGGGGCGCCGGGGAGCTGTTTTTT. It yields the protein CASNTNRGAGELFF.

In its sample, this clonotype was seen a few times. The genes are TRBV28 and TRBJ1-2; 12 nucleotides agree with TRBD1. CDR3 length: 14 residues. Losses at the gene ends were 1 base for V and 7 bases for J; bases not matched to a gene: 1. Germline CDR1 MDHEN, CDR2 SYDVKM. This chain's CDR3 is CASSLLGQGAGYTF. CDR3 sequence (DNA): TGTGCCAGCAGTTTATTGGGACAGGGGGCTGGCTACACCTTC.

The V gene is TRBV28, the J gene TRBJ2-7; maybe TRBD2 (5 bases). Germline CDR1 reads MDHEN; CDR2 reads SYDVKM. The CDR3 totals 14 residues. The V gene lost 4 bases and the J gene lost 5 bases, with 15 bases spanning the gap. This CDR3 is CASSSPLSRDEQYF. DNA of the CDR3: TGTGCCAGCAGTTCCCCCCTATCGAGGGACGAGCAGTACTTC. Supplemented by reference TRBV28 and TRBJ2-7, the full variable domain reads DVKVTQSSRYLVKRTGEKVFLECVQDMDHENMFWYRQDPGLGLRLIYFSYDVKMKEKGDIPEGYSVSREKKERFSLILESASTNQTSMYLCASSSPLSRDEQYFGPGTRLTVT.

V and J are TRBV28 and TRBJ2-4, with D hard to call. The J call may be faulty, since TRBJ2-7 better matches the DNA end. The germline gives CDR1 MDHEN, CDR2 SYDVKM. The CDR3 is 15 residues long. The CDR3 DNA reads as TGTGCCAGCAGTTCCACCCCAGGCGTAAAGGGCGAGCAGTACTTC. This codes for CASSSTPGVKGEQYF.

The chain combines TRBV12-3 or TRBV12-4 with TRBJ2-7, with 8 bases that match TRBD2. This CDR3 comprises 15 residues. The V and J ends lost 5 bases and 7 bases, in that order; junction bases with no gene match: 13. The CDR3 reads CASSRGLESYNEQYF. DNA for the CDR3: TGTGCCAGCAGTCGGGGACTAGAGTCCTACAATGAGCAGTACTTC.

The rearrangement links TRBV7-2 to TRBJ2-1; 7 bases are a match to TRBD1. Germline V lookup: CDR1 SGHTA, CDR2 FQGNSA. The CDR3 has 16 residues. The ends lost 1 base at V and 0 bases at J; junction bases unmatched: 3. CDR3 in amino acids: CASSLGGTASYNEQFF. The DNA for the CDR3 is TGTGCCAGCAGCTTAGGAGGGACAGCCTCCTACAATGAGCAGTTCTTC.

The CDR3 coding sequence is TGTGCCAGCACCTGGGATGCCTATGGCTACACCTTC. Residues: CASTWDAYGYTF. The rearrangement uses TRBV2 and TRBJ1-2; D is unclear. CDR1 SNHLY and CDR2 FYNNEI come from the germline V gene. V lost 7 bases, J lost 4 bases, and 10 bases lay in between. The CDR3 is made up of 12 amino acids.